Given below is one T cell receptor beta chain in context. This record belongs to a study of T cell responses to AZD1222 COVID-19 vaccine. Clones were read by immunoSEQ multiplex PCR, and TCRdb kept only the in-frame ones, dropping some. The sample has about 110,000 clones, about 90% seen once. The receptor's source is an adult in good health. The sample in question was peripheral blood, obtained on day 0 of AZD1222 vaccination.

The CDR3 loop reads CASSLERVPSYEQYF. The CDR3 nucleotides read TGCGCCAGCAGCTTGGAGAGGGTCCCTTCCTACGAGCAGTACTTC. This rearrangement joins TRBV5-1 to TRBJ2-7; TRBD2 is a possible D gene (5 bases). Trimming removed 0 bases from V and 1 base from J, with 11 bases in between. The CDR3 sequence is 15 residues long. The V gene's germline CDR1 is SGHRS and CDR2 YFSETQ.